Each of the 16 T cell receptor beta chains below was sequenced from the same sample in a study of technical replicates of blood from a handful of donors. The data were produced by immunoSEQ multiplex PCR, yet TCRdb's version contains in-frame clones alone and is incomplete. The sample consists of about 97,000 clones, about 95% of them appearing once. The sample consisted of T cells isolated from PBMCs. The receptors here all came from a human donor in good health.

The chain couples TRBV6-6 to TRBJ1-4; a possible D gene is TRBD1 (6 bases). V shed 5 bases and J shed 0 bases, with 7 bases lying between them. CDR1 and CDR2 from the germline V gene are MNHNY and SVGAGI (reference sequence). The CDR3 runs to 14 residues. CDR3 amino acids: CASSHRATNEKLFF. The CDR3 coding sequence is TGTGCCAGCAGTCACAGGGCAACTAATGAAAAACTGTTTTTT.

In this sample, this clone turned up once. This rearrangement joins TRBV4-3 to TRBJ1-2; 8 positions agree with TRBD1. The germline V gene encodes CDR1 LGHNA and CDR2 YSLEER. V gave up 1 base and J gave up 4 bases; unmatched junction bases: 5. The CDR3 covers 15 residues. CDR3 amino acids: CASSQVTGGSYGYTF. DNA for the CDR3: TGCGCCAGCAGCCAAGTTACAGGGGGAAGCTATGGCTACACCTTC.

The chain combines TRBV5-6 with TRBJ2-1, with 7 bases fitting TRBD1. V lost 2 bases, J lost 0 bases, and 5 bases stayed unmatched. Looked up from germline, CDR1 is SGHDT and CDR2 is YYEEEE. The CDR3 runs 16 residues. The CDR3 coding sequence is TGTGCCAGCAGCTTATACAGGGGAAACTCCTACAATGAGCAGTTCTTC. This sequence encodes CASSLYRGNSYNEQFF.

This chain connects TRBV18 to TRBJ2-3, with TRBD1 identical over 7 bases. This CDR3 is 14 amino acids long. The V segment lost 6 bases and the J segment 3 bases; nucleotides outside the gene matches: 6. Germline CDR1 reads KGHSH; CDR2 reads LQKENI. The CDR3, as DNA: TGTGCCAGCTCCCCAAACAGGGGTACAGATACGCAGTATTTT. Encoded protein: CASSPNRGTDTQYF.

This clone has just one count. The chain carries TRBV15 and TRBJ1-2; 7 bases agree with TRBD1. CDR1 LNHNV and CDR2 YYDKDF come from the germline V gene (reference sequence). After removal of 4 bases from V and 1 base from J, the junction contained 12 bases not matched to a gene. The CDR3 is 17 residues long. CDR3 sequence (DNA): TGTGCCACCAGCATGGGCGAAGGGGGCGCAAATAACTATGGCTACACCTTC. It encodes CATSMGEGGANNYGYTF.

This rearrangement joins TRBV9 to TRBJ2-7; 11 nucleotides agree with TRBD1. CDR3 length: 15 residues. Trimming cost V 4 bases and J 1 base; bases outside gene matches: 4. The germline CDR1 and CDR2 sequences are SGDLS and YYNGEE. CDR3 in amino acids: CASSMGTGGSYEQYF. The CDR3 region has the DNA TGTGCCAGCAGCATGGGGACAGGGGGTTCCTACGAGCAGTACTTC.

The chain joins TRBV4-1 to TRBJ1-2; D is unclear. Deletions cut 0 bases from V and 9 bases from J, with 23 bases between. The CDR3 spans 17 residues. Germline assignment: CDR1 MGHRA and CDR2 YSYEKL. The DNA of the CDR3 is TGCGCCAGCAGCCAAGATCCAGGATCGGGCAGCACTAGGAGCTACACCTTC. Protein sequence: CASSQDPGSGSTRSYTF.

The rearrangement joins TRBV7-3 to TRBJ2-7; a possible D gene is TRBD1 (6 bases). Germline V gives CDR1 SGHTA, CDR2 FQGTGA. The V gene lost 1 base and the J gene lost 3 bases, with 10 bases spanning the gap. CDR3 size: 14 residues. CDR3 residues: CASSLNQGSYEQYF. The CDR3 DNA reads TGTGCCAGCAGCTTAAATCAGGGGAGCTACGAGCAGTACTTC. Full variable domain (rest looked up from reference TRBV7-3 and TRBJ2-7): GAGVSQTPSNKVTEKGKYVELRCDPISGHTALYWYRQSLGQGPEFLIYFQGTGAADDSGLPNDRFFAVRPEGSVSTLKIQRTERGDSAVYLCASSLNQGSYEQYFGPGTRLTVT.

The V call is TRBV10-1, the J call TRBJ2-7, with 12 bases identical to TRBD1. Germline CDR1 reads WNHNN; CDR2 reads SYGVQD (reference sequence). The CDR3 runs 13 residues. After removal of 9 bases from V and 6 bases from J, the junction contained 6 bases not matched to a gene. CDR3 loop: CASKGTGGTEQYF. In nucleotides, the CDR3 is TGCGCCAGTAAGGGGACAGGGGGCACCGAGCAGTACTTC.

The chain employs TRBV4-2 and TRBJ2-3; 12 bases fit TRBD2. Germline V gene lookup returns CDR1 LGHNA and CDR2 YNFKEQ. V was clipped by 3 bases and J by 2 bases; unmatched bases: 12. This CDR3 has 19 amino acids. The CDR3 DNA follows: TGTGCCAGCAGCCAGACCGGGACTAGCGGGCAGGGGCCCACAGATACGCAGTATTTT. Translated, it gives CASSQTGTSGQGPTDTQYF.

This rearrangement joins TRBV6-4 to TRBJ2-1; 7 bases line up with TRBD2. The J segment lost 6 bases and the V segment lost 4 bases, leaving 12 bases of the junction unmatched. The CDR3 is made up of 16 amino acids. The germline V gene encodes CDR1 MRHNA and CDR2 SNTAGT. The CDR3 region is CASSVLSAGAFNEQFF. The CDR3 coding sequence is TGTGCCAGCAGTGTTCTTTCGGCGGGAGCTTTCAATGAGCAGTTCTTC.

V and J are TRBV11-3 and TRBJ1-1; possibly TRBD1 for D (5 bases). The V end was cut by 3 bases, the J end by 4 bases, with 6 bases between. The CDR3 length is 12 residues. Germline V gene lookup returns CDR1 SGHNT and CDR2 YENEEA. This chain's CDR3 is CASSFGGTEAFF. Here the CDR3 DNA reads TGTGCCAGCAGCTTCGGGGGCACTGAAGCTTTCTTT.

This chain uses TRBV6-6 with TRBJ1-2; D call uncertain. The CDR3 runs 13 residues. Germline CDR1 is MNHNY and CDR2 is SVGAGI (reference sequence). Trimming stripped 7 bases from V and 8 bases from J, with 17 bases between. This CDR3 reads CASTTGGPAGYTF. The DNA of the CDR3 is TGTGCCAGCACCACCGGAGGTCCTGCGGGCTACACCTTC.

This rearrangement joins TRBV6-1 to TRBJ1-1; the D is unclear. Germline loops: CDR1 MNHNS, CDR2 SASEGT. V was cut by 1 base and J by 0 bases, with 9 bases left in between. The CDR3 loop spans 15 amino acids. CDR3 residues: CASSEDLGMNTEAFF. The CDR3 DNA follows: TGTGCCAGCAGTGAAGACCTGGGCATGAACACTGAAGCTTTCTTT.

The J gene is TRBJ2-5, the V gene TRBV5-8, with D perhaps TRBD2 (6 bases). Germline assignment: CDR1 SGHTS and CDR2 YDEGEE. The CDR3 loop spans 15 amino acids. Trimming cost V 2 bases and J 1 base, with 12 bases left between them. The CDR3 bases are TGTGCCAGCAGCTTTTATGGAGGGGTCCAAGAGACCCAGTACTTC. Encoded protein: CASSFYGGVQETQYF.

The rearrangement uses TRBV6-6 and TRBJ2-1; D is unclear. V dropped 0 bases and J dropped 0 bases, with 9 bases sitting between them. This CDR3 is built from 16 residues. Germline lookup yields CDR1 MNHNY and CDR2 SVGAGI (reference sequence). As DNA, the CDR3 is TGTGCCAGCAGTTACTCTCAGTGGTTCTCCTACAATGAGCAGTTCTTC. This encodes CASSYSQWFSYNEQFF.